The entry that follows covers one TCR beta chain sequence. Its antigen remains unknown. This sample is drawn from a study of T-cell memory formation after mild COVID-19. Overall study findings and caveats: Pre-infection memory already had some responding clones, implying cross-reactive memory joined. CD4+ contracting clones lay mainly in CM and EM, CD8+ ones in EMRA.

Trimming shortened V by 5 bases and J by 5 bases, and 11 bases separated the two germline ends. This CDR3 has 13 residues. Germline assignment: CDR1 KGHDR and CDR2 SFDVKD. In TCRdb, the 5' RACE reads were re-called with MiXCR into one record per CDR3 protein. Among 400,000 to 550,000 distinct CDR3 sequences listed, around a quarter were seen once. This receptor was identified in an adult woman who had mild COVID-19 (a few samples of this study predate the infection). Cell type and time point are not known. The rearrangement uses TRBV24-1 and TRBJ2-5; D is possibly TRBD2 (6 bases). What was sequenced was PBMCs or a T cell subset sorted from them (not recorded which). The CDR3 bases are TGTGCCACCAGTGTGGGACTTCGGGAGACCCAGTACTTC. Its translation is CATSVGLRETQYF.